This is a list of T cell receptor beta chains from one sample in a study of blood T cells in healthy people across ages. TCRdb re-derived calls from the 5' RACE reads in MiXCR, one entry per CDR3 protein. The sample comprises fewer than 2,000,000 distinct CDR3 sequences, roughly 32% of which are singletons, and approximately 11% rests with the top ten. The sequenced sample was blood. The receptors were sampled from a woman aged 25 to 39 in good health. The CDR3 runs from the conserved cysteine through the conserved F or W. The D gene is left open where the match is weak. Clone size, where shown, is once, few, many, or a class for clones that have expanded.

CDR3 protein: CSASQGSTNEKLFF
CDR3 DNA: TGCAGTGCTTCGCAAGGATCAACTAATGAAAAACTGTTTTTT
J gene: TRBJ1-4
clone size: -
D gene: -
V gene: TRBV20-1

CDR3 protein: CAISEPVVGSDTQYF
CDR3 DNA: TGTGCCATCAGTGAGCCGGTGGTGGGATCGGATACGCAGTATTTT
J gene: TRBJ2-3
clone size: few
D gene: -
V gene: TRBV10-3

CDR3 protein: CSARDSSGRVNEQFF
CDR3 DNA: TGCAGTGCTAGAGATTCTAGCGGGAGGGTCAATGAGCAGTTCTTC
J gene: TRBJ2-1
clone size: -
D gene: TRBD2
V gene: TRBV20-1

CDR3 protein: CATSRDRDSLSGANVLTF
CDR3 DNA: TGTGCCACCAGCAGAGACCGGGACAGCCTCTCTGGGGCCAACGTCCTGACTTTC
J gene: TRBJ2-6
clone size: many
D gene: TRBD1
V gene: TRBV15

CDR3 protein: CASSRGGLAGYEQYF
CDR3 DNA: TGTGCCAGCAGCCGTGGTGGACTAGCGGGATACGAGCAGTACTTC
J gene: TRBJ2-7
clone size: -
D gene: TRBD2
V gene: TRBV3-1

CDR3 protein: CASSLARGGETPLHF
CDR3 DNA: TGTGCCAGCAGCTTAGCACGGGGCGGAGAGACACCCCTCCACTTT
J gene: TRBJ1-6
clone size: few
D gene: -
V gene: TRBV7-8

CDR3 protein: CASRKGAVGELFF
CDR3 DNA: TGTGCCAGCAGGAAAGGGGCAGTCGGGGAGCTGTTTTTT
J gene: TRBJ2-2
clone size: -
D gene: -
V gene: TRBV5-6

CDR3 protein: CASSRRGKAMGDEQFF
CDR3 DNA: TGTGCCAGCAGCCGCAGGGGCAAGGCCATGGGGGATGAGCAGTTCTTC
J gene: TRBJ2-1
clone size: -
D gene: -
V gene: TRBV4-2

CDR3 protein: CASSLGTENTEAFF
CDR3 DNA: TGCGCCAGCAGCTTGGGGACAGAAAACACTGAAGCTTTCTTT
J gene: TRBJ1-1
clone size: many
D gene: -
V gene: TRBV5-1

CDR3 protein: CASSQDFGLAASGANVLTF
CDR3 DNA: TGTGCCAGCAGCCAAGATTTCGGTCTAGCGGCCTCTGGGGCCAACGTCCTGACTTTC
J gene: TRBJ2-6
clone size: few
D gene: TRBD2
V gene: TRBV3-1

CDR3 protein: CASSTTGRGGQETQYF
CDR3 DNA: TGTGCCAGCAGCACAACAGGACGAGGGGGCCAAGAGACCCAGTACTTC
J gene: TRBJ2-5
clone size: -
D gene: -
V gene: TRBV7-9

CDR3 protein: CASGEPHSNQPQHF
CDR3 DNA: TGTGCCAGCGGTGAACCGCATAGCAATCAGCCCCAGCATTTT
J gene: TRBJ1-5
clone size: -
D gene: -
V gene: TRBV2

CDR3 protein: CASSLAGYTGQNTEAFF
CDR3 DNA: TGTGCCAGCAGCTTAGCTGGTTACACCGGTCAGAACACTGAAGCTTTCTTT
J gene: TRBJ1-1
clone size: once
D gene: -
V gene: TRBV7-8

CDR3 protein: CASSLEQHNYGYTF
CDR3 DNA: TGCGCCAGCAGCTTGGAACAGCATAACTATGGCTACACCTTC
J gene: TRBJ1-2
clone size: -
D gene: -
V gene: TRBV5-1

CDR3 protein: CSAPSHYARGKGGQETQYF
CDR3 DNA: TGCAGTGCCCCTTCCCACTATGCCCGGGGGAAAGGGGGCCAAGAGACCCAGTACTTC
J gene: TRBJ2-5
clone size: -
D gene: -
V gene: TRBV20-1

CDR3 protein: CASSLIYSNQPQHF
CDR3 DNA: TGCGCCAGCAGCCTCATCTATAGCAATCAGCCCCAGCATTTT
J gene: TRBJ1-5
clone size: -
D gene: -
V gene: TRBV4-1

CDR3 protein: CASSLGLAGYQETQYF
CDR3 DNA: TGCGCCAGCAGCTTGGGTCTAGCGGGGTACCAAGAGACCCAGTACTTC
J gene: TRBJ2-5
clone size: many
D gene: TRBD2
V gene: TRBV5-1

CDR3 protein: CASLSRGDTEAFF
CDR3 DNA: TGTGCCAGCCTTTCCAGGGGGGACACTGAAGCTTTCTTT
J gene: TRBJ1-1
clone size: -
D gene: TRBD1
V gene: TRBV28

CDR3 protein: CASSLGERTGELFF
CDR3 DNA: TGTGCCAGCAGCTTAGGAGAAAGAACCGGGGAGCTGTTTTTT
J gene: TRBJ2-2
clone size: -
D gene: -
V gene: TRBV7-6

CDR3 protein: CSARDTRPRTLSEAFF
CDR3 DNA: TGCAGTGCTAGAGATACAAGACCCAGGACGCTCTCTGAAGCTTTCTTT
J gene: TRBJ1-1
clone size: -
D gene: -
V gene: TRBV20-1

CDR3 protein: CASSPALGRGGLDEQFF
CDR3 DNA: TGTGCCAGCAGCCCGGCGTTGGGGCGGGGGGGACTGGACGAGCAGTTCTTC
J gene: TRBJ2-1
clone size: few
D gene: TRBD2
V gene: TRBV3-1

CDR3 protein: CASSHIVRINEQFF
CDR3 DNA: TGTGCCAGCAGTCACATAGTCCGGATCAATGAGCAGTTCTTC
J gene: TRBJ2-1
clone size: few
D gene: -
V gene: TRBV28

CDR3 protein: CASTRQGRHYSYTF
CDR3 DNA: TGTGCCAGCACCCGACAGGGTAGGCACTATAGCTACACCTTC
J gene: TRBJ1-2
clone size: few
D gene: TRBD1
V gene: TRBV9

CDR3 protein: CSATPSGNPKNIQYF
CDR3 DNA: TGCAGTGCTACCCCCAGCGGGAACCCCAAAAACATTCAGTACTTC
J gene: TRBJ2-4
clone size: few
D gene: TRBD2
V gene: TRBV20-1

CDR3 protein: CATSLGTSGSGEQFF
CDR3 DNA: TGTGCCACCAGCCTCGGGACTAGCGGGAGCGGGGAGCAGTTCTTC
J gene: TRBJ2-1
clone size: -
D gene: TRBD2
V gene: TRBV15

CDR3 protein: CASSDRTGLGQPQHF
CDR3 DNA: TGTGCCAGCAGCGATAGGACAGGGTTGGGACAGCCCCAGCATTTT
J gene: TRBJ1-5
clone size: few
D gene: TRBD1
V gene: TRBV5-5

CDR3 protein: CASSLVRSPYEQYF
CDR3 DNA: TGTGCCAGCAGCTTAGTCAGGAGCCCCTACGAGCAGTACTTC
J gene: TRBJ2-7
clone size: -
D gene: -
V gene: TRBV11-2

CDR3 protein: CASSSGAGLGYEQYF
CDR3 DNA: TGTGCCAGCAGCTCCGGAGCGGGGCTTGGGTACGAGCAGTACTTC
J gene: TRBJ2-7
clone size: few
D gene: TRBD2
V gene: TRBV7-6

CDR3 protein: CASSYSKPGYSGGEAFF
CDR3 DNA: TGTGCCAGCAGTTACTCGAAACCCGGTTACAGCGGGGGAGAAGCTTTCTTT
J gene: TRBJ1-1
clone size: -
D gene: -
V gene: TRBV6-5

CDR3 protein: CASSLAPARGYTF
CDR3 DNA: TGTGCCAGCAGCTTAGCGCCTGCCAGAGGCTACACCTTC
J gene: TRBJ1-2
clone size: few
D gene: -
V gene: TRBV7-2

CDR3 protein: CASSPTGVGGYTF
CDR3 DNA: TGTGCCAGCAGCCCTACAGGGGTGGGTGGCTACACCTTC
J gene: TRBJ1-2
clone size: few
D gene: TRBD1
V gene: TRBV11-2

CDR3 protein: CSSILGDRTEAFF
CDR3 DNA: TGCAGCTCCATCTTAGGGGATCGCACTGAAGCTTTCTTT
J gene: TRBJ1-1
clone size: -
D gene: -
V gene: TRBV29-1

CDR3 protein: CSVGTEYNEQFF
CDR3 DNA: TGCAGCGTGGGGACTGAATACAATGAGCAGTTCTTC
J gene: TRBJ2-1
clone size: many
D gene: -
V gene: TRBV29-1

CDR3 protein: CASTNRRLAGYEQYF
CDR3 DNA: TGTGCCAGCACCAACCGGAGACTAGCGGGCTACGAGCAGTACTTC
J gene: TRBJ2-7
clone size: few
D gene: TRBD2
V gene: TRBV6-5

CDR3 protein: CSAPRQGRDYGYTF
CDR3 DNA: TGCAGTGCTCCAAGGCAGGGCAGGGACTATGGCTACACCTTC
J gene: TRBJ1-2
clone size: -
D gene: -
V gene: TRBV20-1

CDR3 protein: CASSYTLDTEAFF
CDR3 DNA: TGCGCCAGCAGCTATACCCTTGACACTGAAGCTTTCTTT
J gene: TRBJ1-1
clone size: -
D gene: -
V gene: TRBV5-1

CDR3 protein: CSARDPSGHSYEQYF
CDR3 DNA: TGCAGTGCTAGAGATCCCAGCGGGCACTCCTACGAGCAGTACTTC
J gene: TRBJ2-7
clone size: -
D gene: -
V gene: TRBV20-1

CDR3 protein: CASSLTPRQVLHEQYF
CDR3 DNA: TGCGCCAGCAGCTTGACCCCGAGACAGGTCCTCCACGAGCAGTACTTC
J gene: TRBJ2-7
clone size: -
D gene: -
V gene: TRBV5-1

CDR3 protein: CSVVDGSYEQYF
CDR3 DNA: TGCAGCGTTGTTGACGGAAGCTACGAGCAGTACTTC
J gene: TRBJ2-7
clone size: many
D gene: -
V gene: TRBV29-1

CDR3 protein: CASSLGGGHQETQYF
CDR3 DNA: TGTGCCAGCAGTTTAGGCGGGGGACACCAAGAGACCCAGTACTTC
J gene: TRBJ2-5
clone size: many
D gene: TRBD2
V gene: TRBV12-3/TRBV12-4

CDR3 protein: CAISDAGRTGAWEQYF
CDR3 DNA: TGTGCCATCAGTGACGCGGGCCGGACAGGGGCTTGGGAGCAGTACTTC
J gene: TRBJ2-7
clone size: -
D gene: TRBD1
V gene: TRBV10-3

CDR3 protein: CASSLSSGTFPEKLFF
CDR3 DNA: TGTGCCAGCAGTTTATCATCTGGGACCTTTCCTGAAAAACTGTTTTTT
J gene: TRBJ1-4
clone size: -
D gene: -
V gene: TRBV27

CDR3 protein: CASSFPRTDNQPQHF
CDR3 DNA: TGTGCCAGCAGTTTCCCTAGGACTGACAATCAGCCCCAGCATTTT
J gene: TRBJ1-5
clone size: -
D gene: -
V gene: TRBV28

CDR3 protein: CASSPPQAGGTQYF
CDR3 DNA: TGTGCCAGCAGCCCCCCCCAAGCAGGGGGGACCCAGTACTTC
J gene: TRBJ2-5
clone size: few
D gene: TRBD1
V gene: TRBV27

CDR3 protein: CASSASGANTGELFF
CDR3 DNA: TGTGCCAGCAGCGCGAGCGGGGCGAACACCGGGGAGCTGTTTTTT
J gene: TRBJ2-2
clone size: few
D gene: TRBD2
V gene: TRBV9